Below, one T cell receptor (beta chain) is given with its context. Its antigen is as yet unknown. The CDR3 spans 12 residues. The germline V and J ends were trimmed by 10 bases and 0 bases, with 10 bases remaining between them. Germline values: CDR1 ENHRY, CDR2 SYGVKD. The sample is drawn from a study of vaccination and CD4 T cells after COVID-19. Study overall: Overlapping spike peptides from SARS-CoV-2, HCoV-NL63, HCoV-OC43 and HCoV-229E served to stimulate the cells.

Sequenced with the Oncomine TCR Beta short-read assay was DNA taken from cultured CD4+ T cells. After culture, CD4+ T cells served as the source for genomic DNA extraction. TCRdb re-called the PCR reads with MiXCR, one entry per CDR3 protein. Here the sample spans roughly 7,400 distinct CDR3 sequences, 74% being singletons. The treatment here: roughly 10-day PBMC culture with coronavirus spike peptide pools or control peptides (ViraFEST assay). Cultures of PBMCs, approximately 2 million per well, were set up with around 9.7 IU/ml IL-2 and roughly 10 ug/ml peptide pools. This chain connects TRBV10-3 to TRBJ2-7, with D perhaps matching TRBD1 (6 bases). Sequencing was carried out using CD4+ T cells from blood, cultured in vitro. The clonotype comes from a human donor who had recovered from COVID-19. The CDR3, as DNA: TGTGCCACCCGGACAGACTCCTACGAGCAGTACTTC. It is translated as CATRTDSYEQYF.